This TCR beta chain was sequenced during a study of blood T cell repertoires in COVID-19. Study information: The study drew acute and convalescent COVID-19 samples from the United States, Italy and Spain. T cells, B-cell-depleted T cells, or PBMCs supplied cDNA or gDNA.

The germline V gene encodes CDR1 SGDLS and CDR2 YYNGEE. This CDR3 has 17 amino acids. V was pared by 0 bases and J by 0 bases, with 6 bases of the junction left unmatched. Per the study methods: Estimated nucleated cell counts came from reference gene primer amplification. The method was immunoSEQ multiplex PCR; TCRdb's version includes in-frame clones alone and lacks a portion of them. For V, J and clone size, that table is used; D and trimming come from the DNA. This sample yields about 210,000 clones, of which over 60% are seen a single time; 7% to 8.5% belongs to the top ten. The sample was peripheral blood. This clonotype was sampled from a woman between 70 and 85 years old with acute or convalescent COVID-19. The chain uses TRBV9 and TRBJ1-2, with 9 bases aligning to TRBD1. The CDR3 spells CASSVEDRGRANYGYTF. The CDR3 DNA is TGTGCCAGCAGCGTAGAGGACAGGGGTCGGGCTAACTATGGCTACACCTTC.